The rows below give T cell receptor beta chains drawn from one sample of a study of CD8 T cells in ankylosing spondylitis. TCRdb reprocessed the 5' RACE reads with MiXCR, giving one entry per CDR3 protein. The sample includes around 490,000 distinct CDR3 sequences, about 5.4% of them seen just once. The sequenced sample was blood, either unsorted or a sorted T cell fraction (not recorded which). The receptors were sampled from a male donor with ankylosing spondylitis. CDR3s include the opening cysteine and the closing phenylalanine or tryptophan. The order of the fields is D gene, V gene, clone size, J gene, CDR3 protein, CDR3 DNA. A D gene is named only where the DNA matches it firmly. Clone sizes are shown as once, few or many counts, or a class when the clone is expanded.

D gene: .
V gene: TRBV29-1
clone size: many
J gene: TRBJ1-1
CDR3 protein: CSGWGTEAFF
CDR3 DNA: TGCAGCGGGTGGGGCACTGAAGCTTTCTTT

D gene: .
V gene: TRBV24-1
clone size: many
J gene: TRBJ2-2
CDR3 protein: CATSDLTGTLNTGELFF
CDR3 DNA: TGTGCCACCAGTGATTTGACCGGGACACTGAACACCGGGGAGCTGTTTTTT

D gene: .
V gene: TRBV5-8
clone size: many
J gene: TRBJ1-5
CDR3 protein: CASSLVGGYYSNQPQHF
CDR3 DNA: TGTGCCAGCAGCCTGGTGGGGGGCTACTATAGCAATCAGCCCCAGCATTTT

D gene: TRBD2
V gene: TRBV5-1
clone size: many
J gene: TRBJ2-3
CDR3 protein: CASAGESTDTQYF
CDR3 DNA: TGCGCCTCCGCGGGGGAGAGCACAGATACGCAGTATTTT

D gene: .
V gene: TRBV4-2
clone size: many
J gene: TRBJ1-1
CDR3 protein: CASSQNDNLNTEAFF
CDR3 DNA: TGTGCCAGCAGCCAGAATGATAACTTGAACACTGAAGCTTTCTTT

D gene: .
V gene: TRBV2
clone size: few
J gene: TRBJ2-3
CDR3 protein: CASWTFMDTQYF
CDR3 DNA: TGTGCCAGCTGGACCTTCATGGATACGCAGTATTTT

D gene: .
V gene: TRBV7-2
clone size: many
J gene: TRBJ1-1
CDR3 protein: CASSPGLLNTEAFF
CDR3 DNA: TGTGCCAGCAGCCCGGGACTCCTGAACACTGAAGCTTTCTTT

D gene: .
V gene: TRBV4-3
clone size: many
J gene: TRBJ2-3
CDR3 protein: CASSQDRPYEGQQQYF
CDR3 DNA: TGCGCCAGCAGCCAAGATAGGCCATACGAGGGGCAGCAGCAGTATTTT

D gene: .
V gene: TRBV10-3
clone size: few
J gene: TRBJ2-1
CDR3 protein: CAISEGAGSSYNEQFF
CDR3 DNA: TGTGCCATCAGTGAGGGGGCGGGGAGCTCCTACAATGAGCAGTTCTTC

D gene: .
V gene: TRBV7-2
clone size: many
J gene: TRBJ1-1
CDR3 protein: CASSLVRGSTEAFF
CDR3 DNA: TGTGCCAGCAGCTTAGTCCGGGGATCCACTGAAGCTTTCTTT

D gene: .
V gene: TRBV10-3
clone size: many
J gene: TRBJ2-2
CDR3 protein: CAISDTGTQGTGELFF
CDR3 DNA: TGTGCCATCAGTGATACCGGGACCCAAGGCACCGGGGAGCTGTTTTTT

D gene: TRBD1
V gene: TRBV27
clone size: few
J gene: TRBJ2-2
CDR3 protein: CASSKPGTGLGTGELFF
CDR3 DNA: TGTGCCAGCAGTAAGCCCGGGACAGGCCTGGGGACCGGGGAGCTGTTTTTT

D gene: .
V gene: TRBV18
clone size: few
J gene: TRBJ2-7
CDR3 protein: CASSPPGLGVYEQYF
CDR3 DNA: TGTGCCAGCTCACCGCCGGGACTGGGAGTATACGAGCAGTACTTC

D gene: TRBD1
V gene: TRBV9
clone size: many
J gene: TRBJ1-3
CDR3 protein: CASSGGPGQVIYF
CDR3 DNA: TGTGCCAGCAGCGGCGGTCCCGGACAGGTCATATATTTT

D gene: .
V gene: TRBV28
clone size: many
J gene: TRBJ2-1
CDR3 protein: CASRGRSGNEQFF
CDR3 DNA: TGTGCCAGCAGAGGAAGGTCAGGCAATGAGCAGTTCTTC